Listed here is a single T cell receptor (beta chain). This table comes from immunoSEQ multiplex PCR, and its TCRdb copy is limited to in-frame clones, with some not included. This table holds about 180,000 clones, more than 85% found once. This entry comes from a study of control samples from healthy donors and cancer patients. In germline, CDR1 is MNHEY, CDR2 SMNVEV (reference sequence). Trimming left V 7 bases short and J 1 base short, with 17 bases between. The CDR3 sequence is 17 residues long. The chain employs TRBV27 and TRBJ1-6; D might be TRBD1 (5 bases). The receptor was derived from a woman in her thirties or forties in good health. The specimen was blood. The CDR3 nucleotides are TGTGCCAGCACCCCAAGGAGGGGAGGGTCCTATAATTCACCCCTCCACTTT. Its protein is CASTPRRGGSYNSPLHF.